This T cell receptor (beta chain) emerged from a study of T cells in Graves' hyperthyroidism and ophthalmopathy. In the study overall: Initial diagnosis, before any treatment, was when peripheral blood was collected. General study results and limits: It was a median approximately 7.1 months before onset that the model predicted ophthalmopathy.

This clonotype was found a few times. Its antigen remains unidentified. The CDR3 covers 14 residues. V was pared by 4 bases and J by 2 bases, with 4 bases of the junction left unmatched. CDR1 ENHRY and CDR2 SYGVKD come from the germline V gene. The CDR3 regions of TCR beta were amplified from RNA transcripts. The study used the HTBI primer set for a first-round RT-PCR of the TCR CDR3. Via MiXCR, TCRdb re-called the multiplex PCR reads, giving one row per CDR3 protein. The table shows around 420,000 distinct CDR3 sequences, with approximately 14% occurring only once. J is TRBJ2-7 and V is TRBV10-3; 8 bases are a match to TRBD1. The receptor's source is a woman between 18 and 30 years old with Graves' hyperthyroidism. Sequencing input: blood. The CDR3 bases are TGTGCCATCAGTGGGACAGGGATCCCCTACGAGCAGTACTTC. Protein: CAISGTGIPYEQYF.